These T cell receptor beta chains were read from a single sample in a study of T cell responses to AZD1222 COVID-19 vaccine. Data came from immunoSEQ multiplex PCR; TCRdb stores just in-frame clones and leaves some out. The repertoire holds about 190,000 clones, around 93% seen once, with approximately 9.6% in the top ten. Sequences were derived from peripheral blood, sampled on day 0 of AZD1222 vaccination. The receptors shown here come from an adult in good health. Both conserved end residues are part of each CDR3. Fields, in order: J gene, V gene, clone size, D gene, CDR3 DNA, CDR3 protein. D genes are given only for firm matches. Not every row has a clone size; where given, it reads once, few, many or a size class.

TRBJ2-5 TRBV7-3 . . TGTGCCAGCAGCCCCCGGGGCAGGTACCAAGAGACCCAGTACTTC CASSPRGRYQETQYF
TRBJ2-7 TRBV19 . . TGTGCCAGTAGTATGTGGGACGGAGGACCAAGCTCCTACGAGCAGTACTTC CASSMWDGGPSSYEQYF
TRBJ2-7 TRBV27 . TRBD1 TGTGCCAGCAGTAAAGGACAGGGGAGAGGCGAGCAGTACTTC CASSKGQGRGEQYF
TRBJ1-4 TRBV4-3 . . TGCGCCAGCAGCCCGATGGGCGGCGGGGGTGAAAAACTGTTTTTT CASSPMGGGGEKLFF
TRBJ1-2 TRBV28 . TRBD1 TGTGCCAGCAGGTCTGGACAGGGGGTCTATGGCTACACCTTC CASRSGQGVYGYTF
TRBJ1-6 TRBV25-1 . . TGTGCCAGCAGTGAACGGGAATCGCAGGGGCATAATTCACCCCTCCACTTT CASSERESQGHNSPLHF
TRBJ2-7 TRBV7-2 . . TGTGCCAGCAAATTAGGGGGACCGGGCTACGAGCAGTACTTC CASKLGGPGYEQYF
TRBJ2-7 TRBV7-2 once TRBD2 TGTGCCAGCAGCTTACGACAGCGGGGGGAAAGCAACGAGCAGTACTTC CASSLRQRGESNEQYF
TRBJ1-5 TRBV7-8 once . TGTGCCAGCAGCTTAGCCCGGGACGTCAATCAGCCCCAGCATTTT CASSLARDVNQPQHF
TRBJ2-7 TRBV30 . . TGTGCCTGGAGTCCCCGGGACGAAACGTACTTC CAWSPRDETYF
TRBJ2-7 TRBV28 few . TGTGCCAGCAGTTTGTCGCCCGGGTCCTACGAGCAGTACTTC CASSLSPGSYEQYF
TRBJ2-7 TRBV28 . TRBD2 TGTGCCAGCAGCGGAGGAGCGGGAGCGTACGAGCAGTACTTC CASSGGAGAYEQYF
TRBJ2-2 TRBV29-1 . . TGCAGCGTTGAATTGGTGGCCGGGGAGCTGTTTTTT CSVELVAGELFF
TRBJ2-1 TRBV4-3 . . TGCGCCAGCAGCCAGACTAGACATGAGCAGTTCTTC CASSQTRHEQFF
TRBJ1-6 TRBV28 . . TGTGCCAGCAGTACCCCCGTGGGGCAGCATAATTCACCCCTCCACTTT CASSTPVGQHNSPLHF
TRBJ1-1 TRBV29-1 few . TGCAGCGTCGAGGACCTGGGCACTGAAGCTTTCTTT CSVEDLGTEAFF
TRBJ2-3 TRBV6-5 . . TGTGCCAGCAGTTCCAGGACTAGCACAGATACGCAGTATTTT CASSSRTSTDTQYF
TRBJ2-7 TRBV4-2 . . TGTGCCAGCAGCCGGGAGGTTTCCGGATTATACGAGCAGTACTTC CASSREVSGLYEQYF
TRBJ2-2 TRBV19 . TRBD1 TGTGCCAGTACCGGGACAGGGCCCACCGGGGAGCTGTTTTTT CASTGTGPTGELFF
TRBJ1-5 TRBV29-1 . . TGCAGCGTTGCGAAAGGGAGCAATCAGCCCCAGCATTTT CSVAKGSNQPQHF
TRBJ2-7 TRBV11-1 . TRBD1 TGTGCCAGCAGCCCCCCGGACAGGGGGTCCTACGAGCAGTACTTC CASSPPDRGSYEQYF
TRBJ1-1 TRBV6-1 . . TGTGCCAGCAGTGAAGCGTACACTGAAGCTTTCTTT CASSEAYTEAFF
TRBJ1-3 TRBV30 . . TGTGCCTGGAGTGTCGGGTTTGACACCATATATTTT CAWSVGFDTIYF
TRBJ2-4 TRBV19 . TRBD2 TGTGCCAGTAGTATAGGGCTAGCGGGAGTCCTTCAGTACTTC CASSIGLAGVLQYF
TRBJ2-5 TRBV24-1 . . TGTGCCACCAGTGATACCAGGTTAATCCAAGAGACCCAGTACTTC CATSDTRLIQETQYF
TRBJ2-7 TRBV5-1 . . TGCGCCAGCAGCTTGGCCGACGGTTACGAGCAGTACTTC CASSLADGYEQYF
TRBJ2-7 TRBV28 . . TGTGCCAGCAGTTGGTGGCCGGGGGAGCAGTACTTC CASSWWPGEQYF
TRBJ1-3 TRBV6-5 once . TGTGCCAGCAGCCTGGGAAACACCATATATTTT CASSLGNTIYF
TRBJ1-2 TRBV15 . . TGTGCCACCAGCAGACCAGGGTTATATGGCTACACCTTC CATSRPGLYGYTF
TRBJ1-2 TRBV2 . . TGTGCCAGCACCAGTCGGGGTAACTATGGCTACACCTTC CASTSRGNYGYTF
TRBJ2-3 TRBV7-2 . TRBD2 TGTGCCAGCACCCAACGGGGGACTAGCGGGGGACGGACTGATACGCAGTATTTT CASTQRGTSGGRTDTQYF
TRBJ1-2 TRBV28 . . TGTGCCAGCAGTTTCAGGGACCAGTACAACTATGGCTACACCTTC CASSFRDQYNYGYTF
TRBJ2-1 TRBV3-1/TRBV3-2 . . TGTGCCAGCAGCCAAGTCACAGGAGAGCCCCACAATGAGCAGTTCTTC CASSQVTGEPHNEQFF
TRBJ2-7 TRBV6-5 few . TGTGCCAGCAGTCTGCTGAAGTCCGGGACAACAGAGCAGTACTTC CASSLLKSGTTEQYF
TRBJ1-2 TRBV13 . . TGTGCCAGCAGCTTGGGGGGAAACTATGGCTACACCTTC CASSLGGNYGYTF
TRBJ2-4 TRBV7-2 . . TGTGCCAGCAGCTTAGCGGAACAGGGCCAGTACTTC CASSLAEQGQYF
TRBJ2-4 TRBV7-3 . TRBD1 TGTGCCAGCAGCTTAAGGACAGGGTCCGCCAGAAACATTCAGTACTTC CASSLRTGSARNIQYF